One sample yielded the 14 T cell receptor beta chains listed below, sequenced in a study of T-cell reconstitution after alpha-beta-depleted transplantation in children. The TCRbeta library incorporated unique molecular identifiers. Using its own MiXCR run on the PCR reads, TCRdb lists one record per CDR3 protein. Among fewer than 550,000 distinct CDR3 sequences listed, about an eighth were seen once. The sequencing used PBMCs, mostly from graft donor cells, collected 180 days after TCRalphabeta/CD19-depleted stem cell transplant. The receptor set was obtained from a female patient between 2 and 10 years old who had a stem cell transplant for aplastic anemia, so the T cells may come from the graft donor.

A note on this clonotype: One end of the junction is discordant with germline, which a read error may explain. The chain combines TRBV6-6 with TRBJ1-5; no reliable D call. The CDR3 loop spans 13 amino acids. From germline, CDR1 is MNHNY and CDR2 SVGAGI (reference sequence). CDR3 coding DNA: TGTGCCAGCAGTTACAACAGAAATCGGCCCCAGCATTTT. Protein product: CASSYNRNRPQHF.

This clonotype was counted between two and nine times. The chain uses TRBV28 and TRBJ2-7, with D perhaps assigned TRBD1 or TRBD2 (5 bases each). The V gene's germline CDR1 is MDHEN and CDR2 SYDVKM. The CDR3 totals 14 residues. V was cut by 2 bases and J by 3 bases, with 11 bases left in between. This chain's CDR3 is CASSLATGLYEQYF. CDR3 coding DNA: TGTGCCAGCAGTTTAGCTACAGGACTCTACGAGCAGTACTTC.

CDR3 sequence: CASSTRGGTEAFF. The DNA for the CDR3 is TGTGCCAGCAGCACAAGGGGGGGCACTGAAGCTTTCTTT. The V gene is TRBV5-6, the J gene TRBJ1-1; D may be TRBD1 (6 bases). V dropped 4 bases and J dropped 4 bases, with 11 bases sitting between them. The CDR3 is 13 amino acids. Germline V CDR1 and CDR2: SGHDT, YYEEEE.

This clonotype was seen a few times. The V gene is TRBV6-2 or TRBV6-3, the J gene TRBJ2-2; D gene unclear. CDR3 length: 15 residues. Germline CDR1 reads MNHEY; CDR2 reads SVGEGT. Trimming removed 1 base from V and 0 bases from J, with 6 bases in between. The DNA for the CDR3 is TGTGCCAGCAGTTACTACGGACCGAACACCGGGGAGCTGTTTTTT. This translates into CASSYYGPNTGELFF.

As DNA, the CDR3 is TGTGCCACCAGACAGGGACAAGAGCAGTACTTC. This encodes CATRQGQEQYF. V usage is TRBV6-2 or TRBV6-3 and J usage is TRBJ2-7; the match to TRBD1 covers 7 bases. V shed 10 bases, J shed 7 bases, and the junction held 7 bases outside the gene matches. CDR1 MNHEY and CDR2 SVGEGT come from the germline V gene. The CDR3 sequence is 11 residues long.

The table lists this clonotype with a few counts. The chain combines TRBV12-5 with TRBJ1-2, with D perhaps matching TRBD1 (6 bases). In germline, CDR1 is LGHNT, CDR2 FRNRAP. Trimming left V 7 bases short and J 5 bases short, with 29 bases between. This CDR3 spans 18 amino acids. Here the CDR3 reads CASAPTRDKRTRFYGYTF. CDR3 DNA sequence: TGTGCTAGTGCCCCAACCCGGGACAAGCGAACAAGGTTTTATGGCTACACCTTC. The full variable domain, rest sourced from reference TRBV12-5 and TRBJ1-2, is DARVTQTPRHKVTEMGQEVTMRCQPILGHNTVFWYRQTMMQGLELLAYFRNRAPLDDSGMPKDRFSAEMPDATLATLKIQPSEPRDSAVYFCASAPTRDKRTRFYGYTFGSGTRLTVV.

This chain connects TRBV14 to TRBJ2-1; no firm D call. V gave up 0 bases and J gave up 4 bases, with 13 bases separating them. Germline loops: CDR1 SGHDN, CDR2 FVKESK. The CDR3 is made up of 16 amino acids. For the CDR3, the DNA is TGTGCCAGCAGCCAAGACATGTGGCGGAAATACAATGAGCAGTTCTTC. This gives the protein CASSQDMWRKYNEQFF.

The J gene is TRBJ2-7, the V gene TRBV20-1, with D tentatively TRBD1 (7 bases). Trimming stripped 5 bases from V and 6 bases from J, with 23 bases between. Germline CDR1 and CDR2: DFQATT and SNEGSKA (reference sequence). The CDR3 is 15 amino acids. The chain's CDR3 is CSADRWRGQRSEQYF. The CDR3, as DNA: TGCAGTGCTGACCGGTGGAGGGGGCAAAGGAGCGAGCAGTACTTC.

Only a few counts were recorded for this clonotype. The chain joins TRBV6-5 to TRBJ2-1; 11 positions match TRBD2. Per germline, CDR1 MNHEY and CDR2 SVGAGI. CDR3 length: 17 residues. V lost 0 bases to trimming and J lost 6 bases; unmatched junction nucleotides: 7. CDR3 nucleotides: TGTGCCAGCAGTTACTCCCCTAGCGGGAGGAGGGGCAATGAGCAGTTCTTC. It specifies CASSYSPSGRRGNEQFF.

This clonotype was seen only a few times. CDR3 DNA sequence: TGTGCCAGCAGCCGGGACCCCGCCTACGAGCAGTACTTC. The encoded protein is CASSRDPAYEQYF. The rearrangement links TRBV14 to TRBJ2-7; either TRBD1 or TRBD2 may fit D (5 bases each). Germline CDR1 is SGHDN and CDR2 is FVKESK. This CDR3 comprises 13 residues. V lost 4 bases to trimming and J lost 2 bases, with 9 bases between them. The complete variable domain, with remaining parts taken from reference TRBV14 and TRBJ2-7, reads EAGVTQFPSHSVIEKGQTVTLRCDPISGHDNLYWYRRVMGKEIKFLLHFVKESKQDESGMPNNRFLAERTGGTYSTLKVQPAELEDSGVYFCASSRDPAYEQYFGPGTRLTVT.

This clonotype was observed a few times. The rearrangement joins TRBV7-8 to TRBJ1-2; D is perhaps TRBD1 (6 bases). CDR3 size: 16 residues. Trimming removed 4 bases at V and 5 bases at J, with 20 bases between. Germline V lookup: CDR1 SGHVS, CDR2 FQNEAQ. CDR3 nucleotides: TGTGCCAGCAGCTACTACCACGGACAGACCCCATATGGCTACACCTTC. This sequence encodes CASSYYHGQTPYGYTF.

The sample holds many counts of this clonotype. The rearrangement joins TRBV9 to TRBJ2-1, with D tentatively TRBD2 (5 bases). V lost 3 bases, J lost 8 bases, and 18 bases lay in between. Germline CDR1 SGDLS, CDR2 YYNGEE. The CDR3 loop spans 15 amino acids. CDR3 sequence: CASSARGPTYDEQFF. The CDR3 nucleotides read TGTGCCAGCAGCGCAAGAGGGCCCACATACGATGAGCAGTTCTTC.

This clonotype was picked up a small number of times. This chain connects TRBV7-6 to TRBJ1-4; the D gene is possibly TRBD1 (6 bases). CDR3 length: 15 amino acids. V was clipped by 2 bases and J by 5 bases, with 12 bases between them. Per germline, CDR1 SGHVS and CDR2 FNYEAQ. This chain's CDR3 is CASSLYRAPNEKLFF. As DNA, the CDR3 is TGTGCCAGCAGCTTATACAGGGCCCCCAATGAAAAACTGTTTTTT.

The rearrangement joins TRBV12-3 or TRBV12-4 to TRBJ1-2; D possibly corresponds to TRBD1 (6 bases). This CDR3 region has 18 residues. Trimming removed 7 bases at V and 0 bases at J, with 24 bases between. The CDR3 DNA reads as TGTGCCAGCAACCCAGTTGACGGGGACATTAAATCTAACTATGGCTACACCTTC. Translation: CASNPVDGDIKSNYGYTF.